These T cell receptor beta chains were read from a single sample in a study of PD-1 blockade in classical Hodgkin lymphoma. TCRdb keeps only in-frame clones here, not all; method: immunoSEQ multiplex PCR. The table lists around 25,000 clones, roughly 80% of them singletons. This sample comprised peripheral blood mononuclear cells (PBMCs), obtained before the second cycle of nivolumab. The origin of the receptors is a human donor with classical Hodgkin lymphoma. Both conserved end residues are part of each CDR3. Fields, in order: J gene, V gene, clone size, D gene, CDR3 DNA, CDR3 protein. A D gene is named only where the DNA matches it firmly. Where a row states a size, it is once, few, many or the class of an expanded clone; other rows omit it.

>TRBJ2-2|TRBV6-6|.|.
TGTGCCAGCATTTCGTCCGGGGAGCTGTTTTTT
CASISSGELFF
>TRBJ1-2|TRBV5-1|.|TRBD1
TGCGCCAGCCGTAGGACAGGGGGCTTCGGCACCTTC
CASRRTGGFGTF
>TRBJ2-1|TRBV10-3|.|TRBD2
TGTGCCATCAGTGAGTTACCGGGACTAGCGGGGGGATTGGATGAGCAGTTCTTC
CAISELPGLAGGLDEQFF
>TRBJ1-3|TRBV7-9|once|.
TGTGCCAGCAGCTACGAGACAGGCGGGGGCTCTGGAAACACCATATATTTT
CASSYETGGGSGNTIYF
>TRBJ2-5|TRBV19|few|.
TGTGCCAGTAGTTGGGGAATTCCTGGGGGAGAGACCCAGTACTTC
CASSWGIPGGETQYF
>TRBJ2-7|TRBV6-1|once|.
TGTGCCAGCAGTGACGGGGTTTCCGTGGGCTACGAGCAGTACTTC
CASSDGVSVGYEQYF
>TRBJ1-3|TRBV7-2|.|.
TGTGCCAGCAGCTCGGCGGGACCTGGAAACACCATATATTTT
CASSSAGPGNTIYF
>TRBJ2-3|TRBV7-2|medium-sized|TRBD2
TGTGCCAGCAGCGGGAGGACTAGCGGGGGGCAACCCACAGATACGCAGTATTTT
CASSGRTSGGQPTDTQYF
>TRBJ1-2|TRBV7-8|.|.
TGTGCCAGCAGCTTAGCTTGGGGGTCCTATGGCTACACCTTC
CASSLAWGSYGYTF
>TRBJ2-4|TRBV6-1|.|.
TGTGCCAGCACCCAGGGGAGCACTGCCAAAAACATTCAGTACTTC
CASTQGSTAKNIQYF
>TRBJ2-5|TRBV4-3|.|.
TGCGCCAGCAGCCAAGATCTCTTGGGTGATGGGACGGGGACCCAGTACTTC
CASSQDLLGDGTGTQYF
>TRBJ1-2|TRBV20-1|.|.
TGCAGTGCGACACCCAACTATGGCTACACCTTC
CSATPNYGYTF
>TRBJ1-4|TRBV6-1|.|.
TGTGCCAGCAGTAAATTCGCGGTCCAGAATGAAAAACTGTTTTTT
CASSKFAVQNEKLFF
>TRBJ1-2|TRBV29-1|.|.
TGCAGCGTTGAATACCCCAGGGGACGCTTCTATGGCCACACCTTC
CSVEYPRGRFYGHTF
>TRBJ2-5|TRBV4-2|.|TRBD2
TGTGCCAGCAGCCAACTAGCGGGGGGCCAAGAGACCCAGTACTTC
CASSQLAGGQETQYF
>TRBJ2-7|TRBV18|once|.
TGTGCCAGCTCACCCGGAACAGGGACCTACGAGCAGTACTTC
CASSPGTGTYEQYF
>TRBJ2-1|TRBV4-3|.|TRBD2
TGCGCCAGCAGTCAAAGGGGACTTAGCGGGGACCGGAATGAGCAGTTCTTC
CASSQRGLSGDRNEQFF
>TRBJ2-1|TRBV21-1|.|.
TGTGCCAGCAGCATTACCGGGACACAATGGTACAATGAGCAGTTCTTC
CASSITGTQWYNEQFF
>TRBJ2-7|TRBV4-3|.|.
TGCGCCAGCAGCTCCCCAGGCGGTCGGGAGCAGTACTTC
CASSSPGGREQYF
>TRBJ1-1|TRBV11-3|.|.
TGTGCCAGCAGCATTACCGTAAGCACTGAAGCTTTCTTT
CASSITVSTEAFF
>TRBJ2-2|TRBV4-3|.|.
TGCGCCAGCAGCCAGCTTGGGCCTACGATAGCCGCGGGCACCGGGGAGCTGTTTTTT
CASSQLGPTIAAGTGELFF
>TRBJ2-2|TRBV4-1|.|.
TGCGCCAGCAGCGATGGACTATCCGACACCGGGGAGCTGTTTTTT
CASSDGLSDTGELFF
>TRBJ2-3|TRBV7-2|.|.
TGTGCCAGCAGCTTAGGCGACTACACAGATACGCAGTATTTT
CASSLGDYTDTQYF
>TRBJ1-1|TRBV6-6|.|.
TGTGCCAGCATGTGGGAGGGGAACACTGAAGCTTTCTTT
CASMWEGNTEAFF
>TRBJ1-3|TRBV29-1|.|.
TGCAGCGTTGACGGGTTATCTGGAAACACCATATATTTT
CSVDGLSGNTIYF
>TRBJ2-3|TRBV9|.|TRBD2
TGTGCCAGCAGCGAACAAGCGGGGGGCCGCACAGATACGCAGTATTTT
CASSEQAGGRTDTQYF
>TRBJ2-7|TRBV19|.|.
TGTGCCAGTACCCCCCCGGGTCCACCCTACGAGCAGTACTTC
CASTPPGPPYEQYF
>TRBJ1-1|TRBV7-2|few|.
TGTGCCAGCAGCTTTGACATCATGAACACTGAAGCTTTCTTT
CASSFDIMNTEAFF
>TRBJ2-5|TRBV7-9|.|.
TGTGCCAGCAGCTTGACGGGGCCCGGCGGGATGAAGACCCAGTACTTC
CASSLTGPGGMKTQYF
>TRBJ2-1|TRBV6-6|.|TRBD2
TGTGCCAGCAGTCCAGGACTAGCGGGGCGGAGGCAGTTCTTC
CASSPGLAGRRQFF
>TRBJ1-3|TRBV5-1|few|.
TGCGCCAGCAGCTTGGCCGCAGGGAAGAGGGACACCATATATTTT
CASSLAAGKRDTIYF
>TRBJ2-5|TRBV7-3|once|.
TGTGCCAGCAGCATGGACTGGGGAGAGACCCAGTACTTC
CASSMDWGETQYF
>TRBJ2-7|TRBV4-1|.|.
TGCGCCAGCAGCCAAGTGGGATCCTACGAGCAGTACTTC
CASSQVGSYEQYF
>TRBJ1-6|TRBV30|.|.
TGTGCCTGGAGTGTAGGGGTCCTATCGGGTAATTCACCCCTCCACTTT
CAWSVGVLSGNSPLHF
>TRBJ1-1|TRBV5-6|.|.
TGTGCCAGCAGCGAGTTAAAGGGTGAAGCTTTCTTT
CASSELKGEAFF